This T cell receptor (beta chain) derives from a study of T cells in Graves' hyperthyroidism and ophthalmopathy. This CDR3 comprises 14 residues. Germline V gives CDR1 SGDLS, CDR2 YYNGEE. V was pared by 0 bases and J by 6 bases, with 12 bases between. The investigators amplified TCR beta CDR3 regions from RNA transcripts. The HTBI primer set was used in a first-round RT-PCR of the TCR CDR3. Each CDR3 protein is one row after TCRdb ran MiXCR on the multiplex PCR reads. The sample holds about 600,000 distinct CDR3 sequences, 12% to 15% seen once. Ophthalmopathy patients had Clinical Activity Score at least 3, NOSPECS grade at least 4, duration under 3 months. Exclusion of patients followed from uncontrolled infection, other autoimmune disease, pregnancy or lactation.

The chain has TRBV9 and TRBJ2-5, with D possibly matching TRBD2 (5 bases). The sequence was obtained from a woman younger than 35 with Graves' ophthalmopathy. The sequencing input was blood. The CDR3 here is CASSVELSGQTQYF. DNA for the CDR3: TGTGCCAGCAGCGTAGAGCTGAGCGGCCAGACCCAGTACTTC.